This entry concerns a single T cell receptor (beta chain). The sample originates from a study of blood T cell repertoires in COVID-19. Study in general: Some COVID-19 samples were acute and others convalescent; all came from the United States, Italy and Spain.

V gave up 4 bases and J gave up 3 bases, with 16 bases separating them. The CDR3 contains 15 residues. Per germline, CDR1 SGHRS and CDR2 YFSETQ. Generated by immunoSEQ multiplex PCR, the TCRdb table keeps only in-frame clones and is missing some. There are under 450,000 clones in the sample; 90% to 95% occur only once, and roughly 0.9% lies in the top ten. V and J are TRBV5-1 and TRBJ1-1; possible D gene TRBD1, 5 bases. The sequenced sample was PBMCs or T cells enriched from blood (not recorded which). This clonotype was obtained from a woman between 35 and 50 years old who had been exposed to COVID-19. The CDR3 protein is CASSRGLPGDTEAFF. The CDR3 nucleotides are TGCGCCAGCAGCCGGGGCCTCCCGGGGGACACTGAAGCTTTCTTT.